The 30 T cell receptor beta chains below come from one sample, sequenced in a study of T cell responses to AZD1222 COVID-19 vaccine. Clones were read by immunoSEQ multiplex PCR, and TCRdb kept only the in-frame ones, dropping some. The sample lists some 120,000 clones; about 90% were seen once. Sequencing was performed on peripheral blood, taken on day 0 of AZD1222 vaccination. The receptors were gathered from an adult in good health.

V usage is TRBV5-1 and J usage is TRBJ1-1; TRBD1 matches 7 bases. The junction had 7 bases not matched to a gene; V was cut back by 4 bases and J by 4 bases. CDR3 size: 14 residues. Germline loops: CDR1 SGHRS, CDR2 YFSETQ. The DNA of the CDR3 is TGCGCCAGCAGCCCGGGACAGCCCAGCACTGAAGCTTTCTTT. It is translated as CASSPGQPSTEAFF.

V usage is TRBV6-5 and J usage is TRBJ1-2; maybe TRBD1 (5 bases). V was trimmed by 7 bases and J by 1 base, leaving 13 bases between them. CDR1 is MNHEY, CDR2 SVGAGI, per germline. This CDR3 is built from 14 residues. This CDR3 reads CASTLLGHNYGYTF. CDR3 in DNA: TGTGCCAGCACCCTATTGGGGCATAACTATGGCTACACCTTC.

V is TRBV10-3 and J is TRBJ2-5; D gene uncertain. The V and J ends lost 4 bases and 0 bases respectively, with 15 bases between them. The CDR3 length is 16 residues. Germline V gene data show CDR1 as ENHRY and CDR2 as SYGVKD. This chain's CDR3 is CAISANRGMYQETQYF. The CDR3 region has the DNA TGTGCCATCAGTGCAAACCGTGGGATGTACCAAGAGACCCAGTACTTC.

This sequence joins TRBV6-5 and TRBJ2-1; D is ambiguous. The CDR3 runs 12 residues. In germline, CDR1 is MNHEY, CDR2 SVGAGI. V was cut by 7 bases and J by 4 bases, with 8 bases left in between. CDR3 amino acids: CASTHSYNEQFF. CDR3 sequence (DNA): TGTGCCAGCACCCACAGTTACAATGAGCAGTTCTTC.

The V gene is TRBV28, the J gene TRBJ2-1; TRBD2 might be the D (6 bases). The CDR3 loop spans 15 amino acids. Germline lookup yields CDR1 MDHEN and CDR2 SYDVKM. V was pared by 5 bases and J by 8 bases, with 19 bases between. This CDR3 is CASSAAAGYKDEQFF. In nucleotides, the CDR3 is TGTGCCAGCAGTGCAGCGGCGGGATATAAAGATGAGCAGTTCTTC.

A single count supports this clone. The CDR3 spells CAWSVGLEGTEAFF. The CDR3, as DNA: TGTGCCTGGAGTGTAGGCCTCGAGGGAACTGAAGCTTTCTTT. V and J are TRBV30 and TRBJ1-1; no reliable D call. V was cut by 0 bases and J by 5 bases, with 13 bases left in between. The CDR3 sequence is 14 residues long. CDR1 is GTSNPN and CDR2 is SVGIG in the germline V gene (reference sequence).

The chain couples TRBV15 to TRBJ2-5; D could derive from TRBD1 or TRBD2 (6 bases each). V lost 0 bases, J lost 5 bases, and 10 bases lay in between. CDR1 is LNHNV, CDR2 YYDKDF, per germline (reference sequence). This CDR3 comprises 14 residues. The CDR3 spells CATSRDLGGETQYF. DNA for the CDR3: TGTGCCACCAGCAGAGATCTGGGGGGCGAGACCCAGTACTTC. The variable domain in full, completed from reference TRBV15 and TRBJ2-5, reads DAMVIQNPRYQVTQFGKPVTLSCSQTLNHNVMYWYQQKSSQAPKLLFHYYDKDFNNEADTPDNFQSRRPNTSFCFLDIRSPGLGDTAMYLCATSRDLGGETQYFGPGTRLLVL.

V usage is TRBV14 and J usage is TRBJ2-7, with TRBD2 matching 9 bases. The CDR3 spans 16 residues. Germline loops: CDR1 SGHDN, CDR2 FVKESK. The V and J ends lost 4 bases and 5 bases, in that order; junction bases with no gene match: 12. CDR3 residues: CASSRSYSGSSHEQYF. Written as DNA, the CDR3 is TGTGCCAGCAGCCGCTCCTATAGCGGGAGTTCCCACGAGCAGTACTTC.

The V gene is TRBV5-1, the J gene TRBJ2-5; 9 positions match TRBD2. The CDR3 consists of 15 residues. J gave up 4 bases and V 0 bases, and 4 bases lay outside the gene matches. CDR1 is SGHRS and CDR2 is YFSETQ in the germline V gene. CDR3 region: CASSLGTSARETQYF. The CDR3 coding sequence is TGCGCCAGCAGCTTGGGGACTAGCGCGAGAGAGACCCAGTACTTC.

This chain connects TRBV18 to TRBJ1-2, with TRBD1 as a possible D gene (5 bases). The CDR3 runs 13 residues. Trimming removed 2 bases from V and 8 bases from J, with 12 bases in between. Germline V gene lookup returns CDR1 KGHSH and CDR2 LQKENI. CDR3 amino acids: CASSPGTGWGYTF. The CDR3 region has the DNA TGTGCCAGCTCACCAGGGACCGGGTGGGGCTACACCTTC.

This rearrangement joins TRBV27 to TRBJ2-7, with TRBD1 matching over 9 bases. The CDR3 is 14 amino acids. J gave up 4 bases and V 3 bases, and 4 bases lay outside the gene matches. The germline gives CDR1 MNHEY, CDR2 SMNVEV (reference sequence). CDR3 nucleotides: TGTGCCAGCAGTTTGAGACAGGGGGTGTACGAGCAGTACTTC. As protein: CASSLRQGVYEQYF.

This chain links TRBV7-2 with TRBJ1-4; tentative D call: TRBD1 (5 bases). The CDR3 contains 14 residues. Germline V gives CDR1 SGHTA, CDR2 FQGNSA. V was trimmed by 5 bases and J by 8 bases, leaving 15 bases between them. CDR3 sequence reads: CASSPPGGEEKLFF. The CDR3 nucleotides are TGTGCCAGCAGCCCTCCCGGGGGAGAAGAAAAACTGTTTTTT.

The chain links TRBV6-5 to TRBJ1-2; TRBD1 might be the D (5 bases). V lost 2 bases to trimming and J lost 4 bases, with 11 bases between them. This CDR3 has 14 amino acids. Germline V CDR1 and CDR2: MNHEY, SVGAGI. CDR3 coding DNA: TGTGCCAGCAGTTACAATCCGCAGGGCTATGGCTACACCTTC. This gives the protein CASSYNPQGYGYTF.

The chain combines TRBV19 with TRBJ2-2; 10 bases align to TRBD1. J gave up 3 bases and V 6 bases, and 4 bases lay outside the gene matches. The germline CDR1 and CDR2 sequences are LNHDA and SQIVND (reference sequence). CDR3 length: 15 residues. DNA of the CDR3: TGTGCCAGTAGCGACAGGGGGCTAGACACCGGGGAGCTGTTTTTT. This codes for CASSDRGLDTGELFF.

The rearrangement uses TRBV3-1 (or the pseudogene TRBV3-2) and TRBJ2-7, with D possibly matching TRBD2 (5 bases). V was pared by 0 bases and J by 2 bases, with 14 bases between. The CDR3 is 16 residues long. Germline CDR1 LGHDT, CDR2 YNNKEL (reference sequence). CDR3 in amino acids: CASSQDGGYVPYEQYF. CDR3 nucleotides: TGTGCCAGCAGCCAAGATGGAGGTTACGTCCCCTACGAGCAGTACTTC.

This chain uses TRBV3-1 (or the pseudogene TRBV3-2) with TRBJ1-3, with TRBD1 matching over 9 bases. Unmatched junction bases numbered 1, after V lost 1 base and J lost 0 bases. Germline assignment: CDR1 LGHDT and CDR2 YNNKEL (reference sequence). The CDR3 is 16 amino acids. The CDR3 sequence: CASSQGGQGSGNTIYF. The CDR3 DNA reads TGTGCCAGCAGCCAAGGGGGACAGGGCTCTGGAAACACCATATATTTT.

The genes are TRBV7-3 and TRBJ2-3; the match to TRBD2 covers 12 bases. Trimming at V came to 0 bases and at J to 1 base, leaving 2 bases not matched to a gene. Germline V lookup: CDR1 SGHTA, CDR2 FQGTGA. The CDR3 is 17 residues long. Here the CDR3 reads CASSLTSSGGGTDTQYF. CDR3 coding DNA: TGTGCCAGCAGCTTAACGTCTAGCGGGGGGGGCACAGATACGCAGTATTTT.

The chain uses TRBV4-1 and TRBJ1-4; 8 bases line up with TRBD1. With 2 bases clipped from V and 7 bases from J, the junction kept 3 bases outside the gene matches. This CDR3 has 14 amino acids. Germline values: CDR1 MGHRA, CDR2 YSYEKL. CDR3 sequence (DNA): TGCGCCAGCAGCCAACTGACAGGGGTTGAAAAACTGTTTTTT. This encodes CASSQLTGVEKLFF.

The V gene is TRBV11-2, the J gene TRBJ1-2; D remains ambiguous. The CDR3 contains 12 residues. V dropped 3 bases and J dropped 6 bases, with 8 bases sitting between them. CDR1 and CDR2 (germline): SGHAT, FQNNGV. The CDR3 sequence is CASSFERNGYTF. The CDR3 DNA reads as TGTGCCAGCAGCTTTGAGAGGAATGGCTACACCTTC.

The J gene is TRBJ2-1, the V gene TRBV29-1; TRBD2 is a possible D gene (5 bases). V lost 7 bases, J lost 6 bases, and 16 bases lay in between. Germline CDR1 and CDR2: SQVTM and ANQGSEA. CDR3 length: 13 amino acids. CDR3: CSAPLEESNEQFF. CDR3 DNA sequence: TGCAGCGCACCGTTGGAGGAAAGCAATGAGCAGTTCTTC.

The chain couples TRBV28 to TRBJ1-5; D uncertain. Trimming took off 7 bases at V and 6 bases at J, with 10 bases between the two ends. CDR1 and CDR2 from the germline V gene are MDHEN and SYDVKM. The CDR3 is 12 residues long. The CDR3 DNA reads TGTGCCAGCACCTCGGGTACTCAGCCCCAGCATTTT. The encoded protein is CASTSGTQPQHF.

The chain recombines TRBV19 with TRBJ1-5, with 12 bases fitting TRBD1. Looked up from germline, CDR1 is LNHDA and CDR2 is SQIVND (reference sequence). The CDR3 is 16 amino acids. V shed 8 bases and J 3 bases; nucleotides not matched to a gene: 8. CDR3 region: CASARDRGHPNQPQHF. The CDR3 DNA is TGTGCCAGTGCCCGGGACAGGGGGCACCCCAATCAGCCCCAGCATTTT.

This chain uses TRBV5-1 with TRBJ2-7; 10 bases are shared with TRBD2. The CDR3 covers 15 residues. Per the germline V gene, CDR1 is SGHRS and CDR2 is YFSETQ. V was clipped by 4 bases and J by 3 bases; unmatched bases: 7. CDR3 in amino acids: CASSILAGSYYEQYF. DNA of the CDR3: TGCGCCAGCAGCATACTAGCGGGGTCTTACTACGAGCAGTACTTC.

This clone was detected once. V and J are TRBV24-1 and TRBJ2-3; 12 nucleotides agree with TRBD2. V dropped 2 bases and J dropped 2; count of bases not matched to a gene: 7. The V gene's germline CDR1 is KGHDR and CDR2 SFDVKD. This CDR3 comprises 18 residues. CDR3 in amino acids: CATSDSGRTSGNTDTQYF. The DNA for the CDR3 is TGTGCCACCAGTGATTCCGGGCGGACTAGCGGGAACACAGATACGCAGTATTTT.

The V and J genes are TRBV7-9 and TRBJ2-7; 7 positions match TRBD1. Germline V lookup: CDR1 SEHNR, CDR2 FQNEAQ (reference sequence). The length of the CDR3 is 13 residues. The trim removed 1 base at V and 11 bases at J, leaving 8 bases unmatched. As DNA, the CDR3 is TGTGCCAGCAGCTTAGAAGGGACAGTTGCGAAGTACTTC. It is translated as CASSLEGTVAKYF.

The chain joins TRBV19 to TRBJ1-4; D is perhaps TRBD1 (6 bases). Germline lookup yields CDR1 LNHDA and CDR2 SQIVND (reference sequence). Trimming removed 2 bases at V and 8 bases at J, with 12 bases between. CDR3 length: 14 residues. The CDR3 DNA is TGTGCCAGTAGTATAACAGGGACACGCGAAAAACTGTTTTTT. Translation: CASSITGTREKLFF.

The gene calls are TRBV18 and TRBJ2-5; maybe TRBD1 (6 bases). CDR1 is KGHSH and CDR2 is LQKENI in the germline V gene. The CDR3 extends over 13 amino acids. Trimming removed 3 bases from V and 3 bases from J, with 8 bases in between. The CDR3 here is CASSPGTKETQYF. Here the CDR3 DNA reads TGTGCCAGCTCACCCGGGACAAAAGAGACCCAGTACTTC. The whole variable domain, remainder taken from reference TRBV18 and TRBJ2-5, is NAGVMQNPRHLVRRRGQEARLRCSPMKGHSHVYWYRQLPEEGLKFMVYLQKENIIDESGMPKERFSAEFPKEGPSILRIQQVVRGDSAAYFCASSPGTKETQYFGPGTRLLVL.

The CDR3 protein is CASSYSRSSEQPQHF. The CDR3 DNA reads as TGTGCCAGCAGTTACTCGAGGAGTAGTGAGCAGCCCCAGCATTTT. The V call is TRBV6-6, the J call TRBJ1-5; D unclear. Germline V gene sequence: CDR1 MNHNY, CDR2 SVGAGI (reference sequence). Trimming removed 0 bases from V and 7 bases from J, with 13 bases in between. There are 15 residues in the CDR3.

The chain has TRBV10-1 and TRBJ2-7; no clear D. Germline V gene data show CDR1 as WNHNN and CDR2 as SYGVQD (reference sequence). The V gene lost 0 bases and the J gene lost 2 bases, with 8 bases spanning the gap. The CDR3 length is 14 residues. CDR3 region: CASSESVFPYEQYF. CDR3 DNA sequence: TGCGCCAGCAGTGAGTCTGTTTTCCCCTACGAGCAGTACTTC.

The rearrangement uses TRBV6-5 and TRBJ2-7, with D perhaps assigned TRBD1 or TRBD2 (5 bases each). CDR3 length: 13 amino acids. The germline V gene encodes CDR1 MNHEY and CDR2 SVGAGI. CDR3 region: CGTTQGVTYEQYF. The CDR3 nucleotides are TGTGGCACAACTCAGGGAGTAACCTACGAGCAGTACTTC.